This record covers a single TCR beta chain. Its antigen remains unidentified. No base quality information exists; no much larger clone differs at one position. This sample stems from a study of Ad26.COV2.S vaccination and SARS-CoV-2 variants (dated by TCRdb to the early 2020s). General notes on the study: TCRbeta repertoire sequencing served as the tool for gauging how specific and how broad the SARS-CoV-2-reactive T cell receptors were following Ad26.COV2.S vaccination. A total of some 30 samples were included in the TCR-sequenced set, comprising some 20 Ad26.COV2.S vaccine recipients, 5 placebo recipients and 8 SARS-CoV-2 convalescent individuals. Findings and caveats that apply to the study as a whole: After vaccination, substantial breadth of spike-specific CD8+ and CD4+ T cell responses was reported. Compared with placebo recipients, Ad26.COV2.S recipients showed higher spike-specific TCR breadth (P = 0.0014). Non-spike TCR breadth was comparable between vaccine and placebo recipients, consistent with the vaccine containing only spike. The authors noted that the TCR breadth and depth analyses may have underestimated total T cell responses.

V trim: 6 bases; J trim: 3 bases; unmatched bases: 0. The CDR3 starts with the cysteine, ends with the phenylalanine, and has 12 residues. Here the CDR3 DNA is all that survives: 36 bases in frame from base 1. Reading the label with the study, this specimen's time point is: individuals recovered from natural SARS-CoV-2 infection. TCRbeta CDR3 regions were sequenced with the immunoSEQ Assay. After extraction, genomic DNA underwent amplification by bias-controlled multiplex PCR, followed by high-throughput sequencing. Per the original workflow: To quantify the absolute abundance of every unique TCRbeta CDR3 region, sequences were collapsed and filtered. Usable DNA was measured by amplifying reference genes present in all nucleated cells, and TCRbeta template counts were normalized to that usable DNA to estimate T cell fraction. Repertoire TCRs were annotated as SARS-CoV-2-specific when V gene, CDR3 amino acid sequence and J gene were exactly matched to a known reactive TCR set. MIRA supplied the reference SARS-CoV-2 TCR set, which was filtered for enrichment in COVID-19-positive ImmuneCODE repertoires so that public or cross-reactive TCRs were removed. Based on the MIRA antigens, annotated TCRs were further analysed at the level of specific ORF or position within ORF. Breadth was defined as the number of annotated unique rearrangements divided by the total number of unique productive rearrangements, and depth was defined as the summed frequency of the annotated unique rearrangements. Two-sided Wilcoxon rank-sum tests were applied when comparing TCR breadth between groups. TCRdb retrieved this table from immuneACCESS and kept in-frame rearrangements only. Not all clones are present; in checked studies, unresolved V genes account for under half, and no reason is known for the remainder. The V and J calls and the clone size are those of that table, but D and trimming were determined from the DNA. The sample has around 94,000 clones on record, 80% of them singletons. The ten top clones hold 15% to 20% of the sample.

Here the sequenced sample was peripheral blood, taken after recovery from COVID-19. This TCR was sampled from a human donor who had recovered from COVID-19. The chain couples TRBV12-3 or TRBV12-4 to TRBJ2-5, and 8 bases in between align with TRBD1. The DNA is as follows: TGTGCCAGCAGGGACAGGGAAGAGACCCAGTACTTC. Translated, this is CASRDREETQYF.